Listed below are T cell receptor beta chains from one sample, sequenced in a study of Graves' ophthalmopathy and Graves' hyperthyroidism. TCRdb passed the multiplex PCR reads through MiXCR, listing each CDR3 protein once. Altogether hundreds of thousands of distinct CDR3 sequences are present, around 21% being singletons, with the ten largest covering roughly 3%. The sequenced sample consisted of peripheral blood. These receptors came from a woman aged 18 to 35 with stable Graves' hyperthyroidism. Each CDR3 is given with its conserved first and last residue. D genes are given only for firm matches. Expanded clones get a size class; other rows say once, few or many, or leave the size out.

CDR3aa: CASLQSLNTEAFF; CDR3nt: TGTGCCAGTCTCCAAAGCCTGAACACTGAAGCTTTCTTT; abundance: many; v_gene: TRBV28; d_gene: -; j_gene: TRBJ1-1
CDR3aa: CASSRSGVRTEAFF; CDR3nt: TGTGCCAGCAGCAGGAGTGGGGTTCGGACTGAAGCTTTCTTT; abundance: many; v_gene: TRBV12-3/TRBV12-4; d_gene: -; j_gene: TRBJ1-1
CDR3aa: CASSIAGANTGELFF; CDR3nt: TGTGCCAGCAGTATAGCGGGAGCGAACACCGGGGAGCTGTTTTTT; abundance: many; v_gene: TRBV6-1; d_gene: TRBD2; j_gene: TRBJ2-2
CDR3aa: CASSHTGTGGNQPQHF; CDR3nt: TGTGCCAGCAGTCACACCGGGACAGGGGGCAATCAGCCCCAGCATTTT; abundance: -; v_gene: TRBV2; d_gene: TRBD1; j_gene: TRBJ1-5
CDR3aa: CASSQENRGGETQYF; CDR3nt: TGTGCCAGCAGCCAAGAGAATCGGGGCGGGGAGACCCAGTACTTC; abundance: many; v_gene: TRBV3-1; d_gene: -; j_gene: TRBJ2-5
CDR3aa: CASSFQALSSYEQYF; CDR3nt: TGTGCCAGCAGCTTCCAGGCCCTGAGCTCCTACGAGCAGTACTTC; abundance: few; v_gene: TRBV7-2; d_gene: -; j_gene: TRBJ2-7
CDR3aa: CSARDRVGWLGAETQYF; CDR3nt: TGCAGTGCTAGAGATCGAGTGGGGTGGCTGGGTGCGGAGACCCAGTACTTC; abundance: -; v_gene: TRBV20-1; d_gene: -; j_gene: TRBJ2-5
CDR3aa: CASSLDRGLSGNTIYF; CDR3nt: TGTGCCAGCAGCTTAGACAGGGGGCTCTCTGGAAACACCATATATTTT; abundance: many; v_gene: TRBV11-2; d_gene: TRBD1; j_gene: TRBJ1-3
CDR3aa: CASSLRNFRDRPTEAFF; CDR3nt: TGTGCCAGCAGTTTACGAAATTTCCGGGACAGGCCCACTGAAGCTTTCTTT; abundance: few; v_gene: TRBV28; d_gene: TRBD1; j_gene: TRBJ1-1
CDR3aa: CASSARGTFQETQYF; CDR3nt: TGCGCCAGCAGCGCGCGGGGGACTTTCCAAGAGACCCAGTACTTC; abundance: many; v_gene: TRBV5-1; d_gene: TRBD2; j_gene: TRBJ2-5
CDR3aa: CASRASGGNSYEQYF; CDR3nt: TGTGCCAGCAGGGCTAGCGGGGGGAACTCCTACGAGCAGTACTTC; abundance: few; v_gene: TRBV27; d_gene: TRBD2; j_gene: TRBJ2-7
CDR3aa: CSATGTSVPEQYF; CDR3nt: TGCAGTGCCACCGGGACTAGCGTCCCCGAGCAGTACTTC; abundance: many; v_gene: TRBV20-1; d_gene: TRBD2; j_gene: TRBJ2-7
CDR3aa: CASSYPGLAYRGETQYF; CDR3nt: TGTGCCAGCAGTTACCCGGGACTAGCCTACCGAGGGGAGACCCAGTACTTC; abundance: many; v_gene: TRBV6-5; d_gene: TRBD2; j_gene: TRBJ2-5
CDR3aa: CASRLGRLMNTEAFF; CDR3nt: TGTGCCAGCAGATTGGGTCGTCTTATGAACACTGAAGCTTTCTTT; abundance: many; v_gene: TRBV6-1; d_gene: -; j_gene: TRBJ1-1
CDR3aa: CASSFGRAGNTIYF; CDR3nt: TGTGCCAGCAGTTTCGGCAGGGCTGGAAACACCATATATTTT; abundance: many; v_gene: TRBV12-3/TRBV12-4; d_gene: -; j_gene: TRBJ1-3
CDR3aa: CASSSYTEAFF; CDR3nt: TGTGCCAGCAGTTCTTACACTGAAGCTTTCTTT; abundance: many; v_gene: TRBV6-2/TRBV6-3; d_gene: -; j_gene: TRBJ1-1
CDR3aa: CASSLGQGYTF; CDR3nt: TGTGCCAGCAGCTTGGGACAGGGCTACACCTTC; abundance: many; v_gene: TRBV5-4; d_gene: -; j_gene: TRBJ1-2
CDR3aa: CASSLAGGQGFYEQYF; CDR3nt: TGTGCCAGCAGCTTAGCGGGCGGACAGGGGTTCTACGAGCAGTACTTC; abundance: many; v_gene: TRBV11-1; d_gene: TRBD1; j_gene: TRBJ2-7
CDR3aa: CASSQGFSGSLHGYTF; CDR3nt: TGCGCCAGCAGCCAAGGATTCTCTGGCAGCCTTCATGGCTACACCTTC; abundance: few; v_gene: TRBV4-1; d_gene: -; j_gene: TRBJ1-2
CDR3aa: CSASGGGTKWNTEAFF; CDR3nt: TGCAGTGCTAGTGGGGGCGGGACAAAATGGAACACTGAAGCTTTCTTT; abundance: many; v_gene: TRBV20-1; d_gene: -; j_gene: TRBJ1-1
CDR3aa: CASNHRVAPTQSSYEQYF; CDR3nt: TGTGCCAGCAATCACAGGGTAGCTCCCACACAAAGCTCCTACGAGCAGTACTTC; abundance: many; v_gene: TRBV12-3/TRBV12-4; d_gene: -; j_gene: TRBJ2-7
CDR3aa: CASSTGTEPSEQYF; CDR3nt: TGTGCCAGCAGTACCGGGACGGAGCCTTCCGAGCAGTACTTC; abundance: -; v_gene: TRBV6-2/TRBV6-3; d_gene: -; j_gene: TRBJ2-7
CDR3aa: CASRRTVEAFF; CDR3nt: TGTGCCAGCAGGCGGACAGTAGAAGCTTTCTTT; abundance: -; v_gene: TRBV12-3/TRBV12-4; d_gene: -; j_gene: TRBJ1-1
CDR3aa: CAIGRETGNQPQHF; CDR3nt: TGTGCCATCGGGCGGGAGACGGGCAATCAGCCCCAGCATTTT; abundance: many; v_gene: TRBV6-1; d_gene: -; j_gene: TRBJ1-5
CDR3aa: CASTGTQVNYEQYF; CDR3nt: TGTGCCAGCACCGGGACTCAGGTTAACTACGAGCAGTACTTC; abundance: many; v_gene: TRBV2; d_gene: -; j_gene: TRBJ2-7
CDR3aa: CASSPAPGTSRETQYF; CDR3nt: TGTGCCAGCAGCCCCGCGCCCGGGACTAGTCGAGAGACCCAGTACTTC; abundance: -; v_gene: TRBV7-8; d_gene: TRBD2; j_gene: TRBJ2-5
CDR3aa: CASSPRGSGRVHEQYF; CDR3nt: TGTGCCAGCAGTCCCCGGGGTAGCGGGAGGGTGCACGAGCAGTACTTC; abundance: once; v_gene: TRBV6-1; d_gene: TRBD2; j_gene: TRBJ2-7
CDR3aa: CASSLAGGGWETQYF; CDR3nt: TGTGCCAGCAGCTTAGCAGGGGGCGGCTGGGAGACCCAGTACTTC; abundance: many; v_gene: TRBV7-2; d_gene: TRBD1; j_gene: TRBJ2-5
CDR3aa: CASSSGFPRGNQPQHF; CDR3nt: TGTGCCAGCAGCTCTGGATTTCCGCGTGGCAATCAGCCCCAGCATTTT; abundance: -; v_gene: TRBV7-9; d_gene: -; j_gene: TRBJ1-5
CDR3aa: CASSVGLAKNIQYF; CDR3nt: TGCGCCAGCAGCGTGGGATTAGCCAAAAACATTCAGTACTTC; abundance: many; v_gene: TRBV5-1; d_gene: -; j_gene: TRBJ2-4
CDR3aa: CASSPASGANQETQYF; CDR3nt: TGCGCCAGCAGCCCAGCTAGCGGAGCCAATCAAGAGACCCAGTACTTC; abundance: many; v_gene: TRBV5-1; d_gene: TRBD2; j_gene: TRBJ2-5
CDR3aa: CASSPMGLAGQETQYF; CDR3nt: TGTGCCAGCAGCCCCATGGGACTAGCGGGGCAAGAGACCCAGTACTTC; abundance: -; v_gene: TRBV3-1; d_gene: TRBD2; j_gene: TRBJ2-5
CDR3aa: CASSAYRVGYTEAFF; CDR3nt: TGTGCCAGCAGTGCGTACAGGGTAGGGTACACTGAAGCTTTCTTT; abundance: many; v_gene: TRBV2; d_gene: -; j_gene: TRBJ1-1
CDR3aa: CASRDSSSGANVLTF; CDR3nt: TGTGCCAGCAGGGACAGTAGCTCTGGGGCCAACGTCCTGACTTTC; abundance: many; v_gene: TRBV28; d_gene: -; j_gene: TRBJ2-6
CDR3aa: CASSSTGTGIYEQYF; CDR3nt: TGTGCCAGCAGCTCCACCGGGACAGGTATATACGAGCAGTACTTC; abundance: many; v_gene: TRBV12-3/TRBV12-4; d_gene: TRBD1; j_gene: TRBJ2-7
CDR3aa: CASSLDPPTSGRGETQYF; CDR3nt: TGTGCCAGCAGCTTAGATCCTCCTACTAGCGGGAGGGGAGAGACCCAGTACTTC; abundance: many; v_gene: TRBV11-2; d_gene: TRBD2; j_gene: TRBJ2-5
CDR3aa: CASSLVRNYGYTF; CDR3nt: TGTGCCAGCAGTTTAGTACGGAACTATGGCTACACCTTC; abundance: few; v_gene: TRBV12-3/TRBV12-4; d_gene: -; j_gene: TRBJ1-2
CDR3aa: CASSRGAEQYF; CDR3nt: TGTGCCAGCAGCCGAGGGGCGGAGCAGTACTTC; abundance: few; v_gene: TRBV11-2; d_gene: -; j_gene: TRBJ2-7
CDR3aa: CASSQDFGPLLIEETQYF; CDR3nt: TGTGCCAGCAGCCAAGACTTTGGGCCCCTCCTGATCGAAGAGACCCAGTACTTC; abundance: many; v_gene: TRBV14; d_gene: -; j_gene: TRBJ2-5
CDR3aa: CASSLFPDHQETQYF; CDR3nt: TGTGCCAGCAGCTTATTTCCTGACCACCAAGAGACCCAGTACTTC; abundance: many; v_gene: TRBV11-2; d_gene: -; j_gene: TRBJ2-5
CDR3aa: CSARQGAFEQYF; CDR3nt: TGCAGTGCTAGACAGGGGGCGTTCGAGCAGTACTTC; abundance: many; v_gene: TRBV20-1; d_gene: TRBD1; j_gene: TRBJ2-7
CDR3aa: CSVTPNTGTAVREQYF; CDR3nt: TGCAGCGTTACCCCTAATACCGGGACAGCAGTGCGGGAGCAGTACTTC; abundance: many; v_gene: TRBV29-1; d_gene: TRBD1; j_gene: TRBJ2-7
CDR3aa: CASSPTTDHTEAFF; CDR3nt: TGTGCCAGCTCACCAACGACAGACCACACTGAAGCTTTCTTT; abundance: -; v_gene: TRBV18; d_gene: -; j_gene: TRBJ1-1
CDR3aa: CSARDRYRGYEQYF; CDR3nt: TGCAGTGCTAGAGATCGATACAGGGGCTACGAGCAGTACTTC; abundance: many; v_gene: TRBV20-1; d_gene: TRBD1; j_gene: TRBJ2-7
CDR3aa: CASSRTDQETQYF; CDR3nt: TGTGCCAGCAGCCGGACGGACCAAGAGACCCAGTACTTC; abundance: many; v_gene: TRBV7-3; d_gene: -; j_gene: TRBJ2-5
CDR3aa: CASSLKTGAYEQYF; CDR3nt: TGCGCCAGCAGCTTGAAAACAGGGGCCTACGAGCAGTACTTC; abundance: many; v_gene: TRBV5-1; d_gene: TRBD1; j_gene: TRBJ2-7
CDR3aa: CASSFRGRGYYEQYF; CDR3nt: TGTGCCAGCAGTTTTCGCGGGAGGGGATACTACGAGCAGTACTTC; abundance: many; v_gene: TRBV12-3/TRBV12-4; d_gene: TRBD2; j_gene: TRBJ2-7
CDR3aa: CATSRGGYSSYEQYF; CDR3nt: TGTGCCACCAGCAGAGGCGGGTATAGCTCCTACGAGCAGTACTTC; abundance: many; v_gene: TRBV15; d_gene: -; j_gene: TRBJ2-7